The subject of this entry is one TCR beta chain. The antigen is undetermined. This specimen belongs to a study of cytomegalovirus exposure and HLA in healthy donors. Vbeta (60) and Jbeta (13) primers were used in the PCR. Generated by immunoSEQ multiplex PCR, the TCRdb table keeps only in-frame clones and is missing some. Its table lists about 200,000 clones. The germline V gene encodes CDR1 MNHEY and CDR2 SMNVEV (reference sequence). The V gene lost 7 bases and the J gene lost 3 bases, with 9 bases spanning the gap. This CDR3 contains 13 residues. Overall study results and limits: Certain sequence variants were highly shared and formed a cluster, and this cluster was likely a sequencing artifact. Most of the TCR beta V segments (in an earlier analysis) were productive either about 87% or about 30% of the time. Several of the most significant clusters were apparently associated with common viral pathogens in a later analysis. Some TCR beta chains (around 160 of them) were listed as cytomegalovirus-associated.

The clonotype originates from a boy aged 5-17 years in good health and CMV-seronegative. The chain has TRBV27 and TRBJ1-4; D not certain. The specimen was PBMCs. The CDR3 here is CASKSGSNEKLFF. In DNA form, the CDR3 reads TGTGCCAGCAAATCGGGGTCTAATGAAAAACTGTTTTTT. Full variable domain (remainder filled in from reference TRBV27 and TRBJ1-4): EAQVTQNPRYLITVTGKKLTVTCSQNMNHEYMSWYRQDPGLGLRQIYYSMNVEVTDKGDVPEGYKVSRKEKRNFPLILESPSPNQTSLYFCASKSGSNEKLFFGSGTQLSVL.